This TCR beta chain comes out of a study of blood T cell repertoires in COVID-19. Overall study: T cells, B-cell-depleted T cells, or PBMCs provided the cDNA or gDNA that served as material.

V shed 3 bases and J shed 4 bases, with 4 bases lying between them. In germline, CDR1 is MGHRA, CDR2 YSYEKL. The CDR3 is 13 residues long. Method: immunoSEQ multiplex PCR; TCRdb's copy keeps in-frame clones and lacks some. The repertoire has under 200,000 clones, about 83% of them found once; the top ten carry approximately 2.6%. Sequenced input: peripheral blood. This chain links TRBV4-1 with TRBJ2-6; D is undetermined. The TCR comes from an elderly woman with COVID-19, enrolled during active disease. CDR3 sequence reads: CASSQTGANVLTF. DNA for the CDR3: TGCGCCAGCAGCCAGACAGGGGCCAACGTCCTGACTTTC.